This TCR beta chain derives from a study of CD8 T cells in ankylosing spondylitis. Study-level points and caveats: Disease-linked clones were reportedly significantly enriched in matched ankylosing spondylitis synovial fluid. It appeared that ankylosing spondylitis blood was characterized by a TCR beta motif of several highly homologous variants. The disease-linked clones had a CD8+ phenotype and low blood frequencies. Reactive arthritis synovial fluid and blood were previously reported to contain some motif variants.

TCRdb analysed the 5' RACE reads with MiXCR anew, one entry per CDR3 protein. The profile shows around 890,000 distinct CDR3 sequences, 12% of them singletons. V lost 1 base, J lost 6 bases, and 20 bases lay in between. The CDR3 has 17 residues. CDR1 is SEHNR, CDR2 FQNEAQ, per germline (reference sequence). On this clonotype: Its antigen is not known.

Sequencing used blood, either unsorted or a sorted T cell fraction (not recorded which). The receptor comes from a male donor with ankylosing spondylitis. V is TRBV7-9 and J is TRBJ2-3, with D possibly being TRBD1 (6 bases). The CDR3 here is CASSLGAGVRFRDTQYF. The CDR3, as DNA: TGTGCCAGCAGCTTAGGCGCAGGGGTACGGTTTAGGGATACGCAGTATTTT. Full variable domain (outside the CDR3, taken from reference TRBV7-9 and TRBJ2-3): DTGVSQNPRHKITKRGQNVTFRCDPISEHNRLYWYRQTLGQGPEFLTYFQNEAQLEKSRLLSDRFSAERPKGSFSTLEIQRTEQGDSAMYLCASSLGAGVRFRDTQYFGPGTRLTVL.